These T cell receptor beta chains were read from a single sample in a study of shared clonotypes between healthy human individuals. The repertoire was sequenced with immunoSEQ multiplex PCR; TCRdb's copy has only in-frame clones and lacks some. The data contain some 320,000 clones, roughly 87% of them singletons. Source material: memory CD8+ T cells sorted from blood. All receptors derive from a man younger than 30 in good health. CDR3s include the opening cysteine and the closing phenylalanine or tryptophan. The order of the fields is D gene, V gene, clone size, J gene, CDR3 protein, CDR3 DNA. The D gene is left open where the match is weak. The size field is filled for only some rows; it gives once, few, many or a size class.

TRBD1	TRBV28	-	TRBJ2-2	CASSTTGGGTGELFF	TGTGCCAGCAGTACGACAGGGGGCGGAACCGGGGAGCTGTTTTTT
-	TRBV13	-	TRBJ1-2	CASSFAGSHNYGYTF	TGTGCCAGCAGCTTCGCCGGCAGTCATAACTATGGCTACACCTTC
-	TRBV11-2	many	TRBJ2-1	CASSLNYEQFF	TGTGCCAGCAGCCTCAATTACGAGCAGTTCTTC
-	TRBV11-3	-	TRBJ1-1	CASSFGENTEAFF	TGTGCCAGCAGCTTCGGGGAGAACACTGAAGCTTTCTTT
-	TRBV7-9	-	TRBJ2-7	CASTTGPTYEQYF	TGTGCCAGCACCACTGGGCCAACCTACGAGCAGTACTTC
-	TRBV9	once	TRBJ2-3	CASSVEGFNTDTQYF	TGTGCCAGCAGCGTAGAGGGCTTTAACACAGATACGCAGTATTTT
TRBD1	TRBV4-2	-	TRBJ1-2	CASSHGTGDGYTF	TGTGCCAGCAGCCACGGGACAGGGGACGGCTACACCTTC
-	TRBV5-6	-	TRBJ2-7	CASSLEGSSEQYF	TGTGCCAGCAGCTTGGAGGGGTCGTCCGAGCAGTACTTC
-	TRBV6-6	-	TRBJ1-5	CASSPPGLRGNQPQHF	TGTGCCAGCAGTCCTCCCGGCCTTAGGGGCAATCAGCCCCAGCATTTT
-	TRBV7-6	-	TRBJ2-7	CASSPGQGFGAYEQYF	TGTGCCAGCAGCCCGGGCCAAGGGTTCGGCGCCTACGAGCAGTACTTC
-	TRBV6-4	-	TRBJ2-1	CASSDGVNEQFF	TGTGCCAGCAGTGATGGGGTCAATGAGCAGTTCTTC
TRBD2	TRBV9	-	TRBJ2-2	CASSEGLAGFTGELFF	TGTGCCAGCAGCGAGGGACTAGCGGGATTCACCGGGGAGCTGTTTTTT
-	TRBV28	-	TRBJ1-5	CASSSDSNQPQHF	TGTGCCAGCAGCTCCGATAGCAATCAGCCCCAGCATTTT
-	TRBV4-1	-	TRBJ1-1	CASSQRGNTEAFF	TGCGCCAGCAGCCAGCGGGGCAACACTGAAGCTTTCTTT
TRBD1	TRBV7-8	-	TRBJ2-1	CASSLGTGINEQFF	TGTGCCAGCAGCTTAGGGACAGGGATAAATGAGCAGTTCTTC
-	TRBV29-1	-	TRBJ1-1	CSVVDLNTEAFF	TGCAGCGTTGTCGATTTGAACACTGAAGCTTTCTTT
-	TRBV29-1	-	TRBJ2-5	CSVVPGSQETQYF	TGCAGCGTTGTGCCGGGGAGCCAAGAGACCCAGTACTTC
TRBD1	TRBV28	once	TRBJ1-2	CASSLDRGLLYGYTF	TGTGCCAGCAGTTTAGACAGGGGATTGCTCTATGGCTACACCTTC